Listed here are 15 T cell receptor beta chains from one sample, sequenced in a study of cytomegalovirus exposure and HLA in healthy donors. PCR primers comprised 60 Vbeta and 13 Jbeta primers. Assay: immunoSEQ multiplex PCR; the TCRdb copy retains only in-frame clones and omits some. The sample lists more than 150,000 clones, roughly 78% occurring once. Sample: PBMCs. Receptors were obtained from a woman aged 45 to 65 in good health and CMV-seropositive.

This sequence joins TRBV7-2 and TRBJ2-5; TRBD1 matches at 9 bases. Germline CDR1 and CDR2: SGHTA and FQGNSA. The CDR3 covers 16 residues. With 5 bases clipped from V and 4 bases from J, the junction kept 11 bases outside the gene matches. This CDR3 is CASSSAGTGMGETQYF. In DNA, the CDR3 is TGTGCCAGCAGCAGCGCCGGGACAGGGATGGGAGAGACCCAGTACTTC.

This sequence joins TRBV9 and TRBJ2-5, with TRBD2 matching 8 bases. The closer fit of TRBJ2-7 to the DNA end suggests the J call may be wrong. This CDR3 contains 15 residues. The germline CDR1 and CDR2 sequences are SGDLS and YYNGEE. The CDR3 region is CASSVEAGDIYEQYF. The CDR3 DNA follows: TGTGCCAGCAGCGTAGAAGCGGGAGATATTTACGAGCAGTACTTC.

V and J are TRBV7-3 and TRBJ2-6; TRBD2 matches at 9 bases. CDR1 SGHTA and CDR2 FQGTGA come from the germline V gene. V was clipped by 2 bases and J by 2 bases; unmatched bases: 1. This CDR3 has 16 residues. CDR3 sequence reads: CASSLLAGAGANVLTF. CDR3 coding DNA: TGTGCCAGCAGCTTATTAGCGGGAGCTGGGGCCAACGTCCTGACTTTC.

This clone has more than one count but fewer than ten. The chain has TRBV28 and TRBJ2-2, with D uncertain. This CDR3 has 13 residues. V was trimmed by 6 bases and J by 3 bases, leaving 8 bases between them. CDR1 MDHEN and CDR2 SYDVKM come from the germline V gene. CDR3 coding DNA: TGTGCCAGCAGCCTCCCCTACACCGGGGAGCTGTTTTTT. This translates into CASSLPYTGELFF. Together with reference TRBV28 and TRBJ2-2, the CDR3 gives the full variable domain: DVKVTQSSRYLVKRTGEKVFLECVQDMDHENMFWYRQDPGLGLRLIYFSYDVKMKEKGDIPEGYSVSREKKERFSLILESASTNQTSMYLCASSLPYTGELFFGEGSRLTVL.

This chain connects TRBV19 to TRBJ1-5; weak D call: TRBD1 (6 bases). The CDR3 runs 15 residues. The V gene's germline CDR1 is LNHDA and CDR2 SQIVND (reference sequence). V lost 4 bases to trimming and J lost 5 bases, with 15 bases between them. The CDR3 nucleotides read TGTGCCAGTAGTACGCGGACAGAAAGCTATCAGCCCCAGCATTTT. Protein: CASSTRTESYQPQHF.

The table lists this clone with a count of one. The chain links TRBV10-3 to TRBJ2-5; no firm D call. Germline V gene sequence: CDR1 ENHRY, CDR2 SYGVKD. The CDR3 totals 13 residues. V gave up 4 bases and J gave up 5 bases, with 11 bases separating them. CDR3 sequence reads: CAISGQRGETQYF. CDR3 nucleotide sequence: TGTGCCATCAGTGGCCAGCGTGGGGAGACCCAGTACTTC.

This chain links TRBV7-2 with TRBJ2-7; 8 positions agree with TRBD1. Matching the DNA end better, TRBJ2-5 makes the J call doubtful. The length of the CDR3 is 15 residues. The V gene's germline CDR1 is SGHTA and CDR2 FQGNSA. The CDR3 DNA sequence: TGTGCCAGCAGCTTAGTGGCAGGGGGCCGGGAGACCCAGTACTTC. Encoded protein: CASSLVAGGRETQYF.

J is TRBJ2-5 and V is TRBV10-3; no definite D call. The J call is doubtful: the DNA matches TRBJ2-7 better. Per the germline V gene, CDR1 is ENHRY and CDR2 is SYGVKD. The CDR3 runs 10 residues. The CDR3 loop reads CAIGAYEQYF. The CDR3, as DNA: TGTGCCATCGGGGCCTACGAGCAGTACTTC.

The gene calls are TRBV21-1 and TRBJ2-1; the listed D gene, TRBD1, was not tested against the DNA. TRBV21-1 is a recognized pseudogene. The CDR3 runs 16 residues. The CDR3 sequence: CASSKSRGVSGNEQFF. For the CDR3, the DNA is TGTGCCAGCAGCAAATCCAGGGGCGTGAGTGGGAATGAGCAGTTCTTC.

This rearrangement joins TRBV11-2 to TRBJ1-4; D is possibly TRBD1 (5 bases). V shed 2 bases and J shed 5 bases, with 9 bases lying between them. The CDR3 has 14 residues. CDR1 is SGHAT and CDR2 is FQNNGV in the germline V gene. DNA for the CDR3: TGTGCCAGCAGCTTAACAGGTGTAAATGAAAAACTGTTTTTT. Its translation is CASSLTGVNEKLFF.

CDR3 amino acids: CASSSTETTQQYF. Here the CDR3 DNA reads TGTGCCAGCAGCTCGACGGAAACTACGCAGCAGTACTTC. The chain joins TRBV7-3 to TRBJ2-7; D is unclear. V lost 4 bases and J 8 bases, leaving 15 bases between the germline ends. The CDR3 length is 13 residues. The germline V gene has CDR1 SGHTA and CDR2 FQGTGA.

The chain has TRBV7-2 and TRBJ2-5, with 10 bases lining up with TRBD2. The CDR3 is 18 residues long. Germline trimming cut 1 base from V and 5 bases from J; bases unmatched to any gene: 13. Germline CDR1 is SGHTA and CDR2 is FQGNSA. This CDR3 reads CASSLGGVSGGRGETQYF. CDR3 bases: TGTGCCAGCAGCTTAGGCGGGGTTAGCGGGGGGCGGGGGGAGACCCAGTACTTC.

The chain has TRBV27 and TRBJ1-4, with D possibly being TRBD1 (6 bases). There are 17 residues in the CDR3. Trimming left V 5 bases short and J 4 bases short, with 20 bases between. Germline V CDR1 and CDR2: MNHEY, SMNVEV (reference sequence). Here the CDR3 reads CASSRDTYSLGNEKLFF. DNA of the CDR3: TGTGCCAGCAGTCGGGACACTTACTCGCTGGGTAATGAAAAACTGTTTTTT.

In its sample, this clone was seen a few times. The chain has TRBV7-3 and TRBJ1-2; D unclear. The germline V gene has CDR1 SGHTA and CDR2 FQGTGA. V was cut by 3 bases and J by 6 bases, with 11 bases left in between. This CDR3 has 13 amino acids. The CDR3 loop reads CASSFNEGHGYTF. The CDR3 DNA reads as TGTGCCAGCAGCTTTAATGAGGGTCATGGCTACACCTTC.

This rearrangement joins TRBV18 to TRBJ2-4, with 7 bases that match TRBD1. The germline CDR1 and CDR2 sequences are KGHSH and LQKENI. The trim removed 1 base at V and 0 bases at J, leaving 15 bases unmatched. CDR3 size: 20 residues. The CDR3 bases are TGTGCCAGCTCACCACGGCCAGGGGGTGTGAAGAATGGAGCCAAAAACATTCAGTACTTC. Residues: CASSPRPGGVKNGAKNIQYF.